By sample fraction, the clone carrying this T cell receptor (beta chain) is medium-sized. What it recognizes is unknown. This sample is part of a study of T cell repertoires in aging, cancer and after chemotherapy. Study details: Donors were grouped into six age bands spanning 30 or younger through 70 or older. Clear clonal overlap appeared across healthy donor samples taken over several months to years.

Peripheral blood genomic DNA, not sorted cells or RNA, was the template. Deletions cut 7 bases from V and 1 base from J, with 10 bases between. This CDR3 contains 13 residues. Germline V gene sequence: CDR1 LNHDA, CDR2 SQIVND (reference sequence). The study, taken as a whole, reports: Loss of evenness, beyond lost richness, contributed to age-related TCR diversity decline in cancer patients. Median generation probability rose over the chemotherapy interval in each cancer cohort, suggesting rebound thymic output.

TRB rearrangements spanning V, D and J were amplified using mixed TRB-A/B primers. TCRdb independently ran MiXCR on the multiplex PCR reads; one entry per CDR3 protein. This table holds some 8,000 distinct CDR3 sequences, about 32% found once. This TCR was sampled from a human donor in good health. The chain recombines TRBV19 with TRBJ1-1; the D gene is possibly TRBD1 (5 bases). Source material: blood. The chain's CDR3 is CASKRGQNTEAFF. The CDR3 DNA is TGTGCCAGTAAGAGGGGTCAGAACACTGAAGCTTTCTTT.